The 12 T cell receptor beta chains below were found in one sample sequenced in a study of T-cell memory formation after mild COVID-19 (dated by TCRdb to about 2021). Library preparation was by 5' RACE. Data came from an Illumina NovaSeq 6000. The public reads were reprocessed in TCRdb via fastp at Q25 and MiXCR, keeping in-frame beta chains. One record per CDR3 amino acid sequence lists the most common genes and DNA. This sample is represented by around 320,000 distinct CDR3 sequences; approximately 19% of them were singletons. Roughly 21% of the sample rests with the top ten. The material sequenced was PBMCs or a T cell subset sorted from them (not recorded which). The receptor set was obtained from a man younger than 35 who had mild COVID-19 (a few samples of this study predate the infection). The sample titles of this study are shuffled in the database, so cell type and time point are left out; the donor was told from shared clones.

This clonotype was observed a few times. The V call is TRBV5-1, the J call TRBJ2-3; D gene uncertain. CDR1 is SGHRS, CDR2 YFSETQ, per germline. V gave up 3 bases and J gave up 2 bases, with 16 bases separating them. The CDR3 extends over 16 amino acids. The CDR3 DNA follows: TGCGCCAGCAGCTCTGGTGCGCAGTCGATCACAGATACGCAGTATTTT. Residues: CASSSGAQSITDTQYF.

This clonotype was picked up a small number of times. The genes are TRBV5-1 and TRBJ2-3, with 9 bases aligning to TRBD1. The CDR3 length is 15 residues. V lost 4 bases and J lost 5; bases outside the gene matches: 8. Germline CDR1 is SGHRS and CDR2 is YFSETQ. The CDR3 sequence: CASSLDRGGRDTQYF. For the CDR3, the DNA is TGCGCCAGCAGCCTGGACAGGGGAGGGAGAGATACGCAGTATTTT.

This clonotype was seen just once. The chain combines TRBV7-8 with TRBJ1-6, with D possibly TRBD1 on 6 matching bases. Trimming left V 6 bases short and J 7 bases short, with 13 bases between. The germline CDR1 and CDR2 sequences are SGHVS and FQNEAQ. CDR3 size: 14 residues. CDR3 bases: TGTGCCAGCAGTTATAGCCAGGGGAATTCACCCCTCCACTTT. This sequence encodes CASSYSQGNSPLHF.

This clonotype occurred many times. The rearrangement links TRBV12-3 or TRBV12-4 to TRBJ1-1; D is uncertain. This CDR3 contains 13 residues. Trimming shortened V by 2 bases and J by 0 bases, and 4 bases separated the two germline ends. The CDR3 here is CASSLSLNTEAFF. The CDR3, as DNA: TGTGCCAGCAGTTTAAGCCTGAACACTGAAGCTTTCTTT.

This clonotype turned up a few times. This chain connects TRBV7-2 to TRBJ1-5, with 7 positions matching TRBD1. The CDR3 runs to 15 residues. V was pared by 5 bases and J by 4 bases, with 8 bases of the junction left unmatched. From germline, CDR1 is SGHTA and CDR2 FQGNSA. The CDR3 region is CASSQGTDRNQPQHF. The CDR3 bases are TGTGCCAGCAGCCAAGGTACGGACAGGAATCAGCCCCAGCATTTT.

V gene TRBV20-1 combines with J gene TRBJ2-1, with a possible D match to TRBD2 (6 bases). The CDR3 contains 14 residues. CDR1 DFQATT and CDR2 SNEGSKA come from the germline V gene (reference sequence). V was cut by 3 bases and J by 4 bases, with 13 bases left in between. CDR3 sequence (DNA): TGCAGTGCTAGTCCCGGACTAACTTACAATGAGCAGTTCTTC. Its translation is CSASPGLTYNEQFF.

There are many counts of this clonotype. The V and J genes are TRBV29-1 and TRBJ2-3; no reliable D call. The CDR3 is 14 amino acids. V lost 4 bases and J 0 bases, leaving 11 bases between the germline ends. Germline lookup yields CDR1 SQVTM and CDR2 ANQGSEA. DNA of the CDR3: TGCAGCGTTGTCAGCCTCCTGAGCACAGATACGCAGTATTTT. Translating it yields CSVVSLLSTDTQYF.

The CDR3 is CASSDRVDTQYF. CDR3 nucleotide sequence: TGTGCCAGCAGCGACAGAGTGGATACGCAGTATTTT. J is TRBJ2-3 and V is TRBV6-2 or TRBV6-3, with a possible D match to TRBD1 (5 bases). The CDR3 runs 12 residues. Germline V gene lookup returns CDR1 MNHEY and CDR2 SVGEGT. V was pared by 6 bases and J by 6 bases, with 10 bases between.

V usage is TRBV5-1 and J usage is TRBJ2-3, with D possibly matching TRBD2 (6 bases). The V and J ends lost 4 bases and 1 base respectively, with 16 bases between them. The CDR3 length is 16 residues. Per germline, CDR1 SGHRS and CDR2 YFSETQ. The CDR3 region is CASSPPGGAGTDTQYF. DNA for the CDR3: TGCGCCAGCAGCCCCCCCGGCGGGGCTGGCACAGATACGCAGTATTTT. Variable domain in full (rest from reference TRBV5-1 and TRBJ2-3): KAGVTQTPRYLIKTRGQQVTLSCSPISGHRSVSWYQQTPGQGLQFLFEYFSETQRNKGNFPGRFSGRQFSNSRSEMNVSTLELGDSALYLCASSPPGGAGTDTQYFGPGTRLTVL.

There are a few counts of this clonotype. The chain is built from TRBV13 and TRBJ2-7, with D maybe TRBD1 (5 bases). Trimming shortened V by 3 bases and J by 2 bases, and 11 bases separated the two germline ends. CDR3 length: 14 amino acids. Looked up from germline, CDR1 is PRHDT and CDR2 is FYEKMQ (reference sequence). CDR3 bases: TGTGCCAGCAGCTTGGAAGGGGCGCCCTACGAGCAGTACTTC. It translates to CASSLEGAPYEQYF.

CDR3 protein: CASSPWSNQPQHF. DNA for the CDR3: TGTGCCAGCTCACCCTGGAGCAATCAGCCCCAGCATTTT. The chain carries TRBV18 and TRBJ1-5, with D hard to call. The CDR3 covers 13 residues. V lost 3 bases, J lost 1 base, and 4 bases lay in between. Germline loops: CDR1 KGHSH, CDR2 LQKENI.

The J gene is TRBJ2-3, the V gene TRBV9; TRBD1 matches at 8 bases. Germline CDR1 reads SGDLS; CDR2 reads YYNGEE. The junction had 7 bases not matched to a gene; V was cut back by 3 bases and J by 4 bases. This CDR3 is built from 15 residues. The CDR3 coding sequence is TGTGCCAGCAGCGCTGGACAGGGTAGCCCAGATACGCAGTATTTT. Its protein product is CASSAGQGSPDTQYF.